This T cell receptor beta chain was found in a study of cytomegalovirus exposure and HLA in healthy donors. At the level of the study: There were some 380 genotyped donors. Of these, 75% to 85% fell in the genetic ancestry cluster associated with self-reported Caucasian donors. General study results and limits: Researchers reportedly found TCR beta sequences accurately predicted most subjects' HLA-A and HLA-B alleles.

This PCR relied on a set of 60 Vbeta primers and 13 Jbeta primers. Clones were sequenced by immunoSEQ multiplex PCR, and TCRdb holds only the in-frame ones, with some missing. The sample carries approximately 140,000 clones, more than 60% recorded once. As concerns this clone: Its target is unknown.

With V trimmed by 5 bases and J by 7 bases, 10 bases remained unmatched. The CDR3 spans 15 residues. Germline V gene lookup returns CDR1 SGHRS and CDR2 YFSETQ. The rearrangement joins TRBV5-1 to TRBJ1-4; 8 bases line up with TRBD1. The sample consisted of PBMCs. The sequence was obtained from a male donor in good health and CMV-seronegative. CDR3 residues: CASRVGTGIREKLFF. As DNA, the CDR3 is TGCGCCAGCAGGGTAGGGACAGGTATTCGTGAAAAACTGTTTTTT.